The sequence of this T cell receptor beta chain was determined in a study of blood T cell repertoires in COVID-19. Generated by immunoSEQ multiplex PCR, the TCRdb table keeps only in-frame clones and is missing some. The table lists a few hundred thousand clones, roughly nine tenths of them singletons. The source is a man between 18 and 29 years old who had recovered from COVID-19. The specimen sequenced was PBMCs or T cells enriched from blood (not recorded which).

The chain's CDR3 is CASSFTSGSTDTQYF. The CDR3 nucleotides read TGCGCCAGCAGCTTTACTAGCGGGAGTACAGATACGCAGTATTTT. This rearrangement joins TRBV5-1 to TRBJ2-3; 11 bases line up with TRBD2. This CDR3 is 15 amino acids long. J lost 3 bases, V lost 2 bases, and 2 bases had no gene match. Germline values: CDR1 SGHRS, CDR2 YFSETQ.